Following are 17 T cell receptor delta chains from one sample sequenced in a study of γδ T cells in repeated Plasmodium falciparum infection (dated by TCRdb to 2020 to 2023). The method behind the library was multiplex PCR. Sequenced using an Illumina MiSeq. The public reads were reprocessed by TCRdb using CATT, and rows of matching DNA were later combined. The sample data list over 90,000 delta-chain clones, and 0.75% to 1% of these were observed just once. The ten largest clones take up 9.5% to 10% of the sample. For bulk TCR repertoire analysis, Vgamma9/Vdelta2+ and Vdelta2-negative gammadelta T cell populations were isolated by flow sorting from peripheral blood mononuclear cells. Sequences were obtained from gamma-delta T cells from blood. These receptor sequences come from a pool of human donors (malaria-infected and uninfected, not separated).

This clone was detected a few times. This likely stems from a read error, as it lies one base from a far larger clone. This specimen includes other DNA sequences encoding the same CDR3. J is TRDJ1 and V is TRDV2; tentative D call: TRDD3 (5 bases). The J gene comes from matching the DNA to germline here; TCRdb lacks it. Germline loops: CDR1 GEAIGNYY, CDR2 EKD. The CDR3 is made up of 17 amino acids. As DNA, the CDR3 is TGTGCCTGCGACACCGTGGGGTACGCGAGTAAGACCGATAAACTCATCTTT. Residues: CACDTVGYASKTDKLIF.

With regard to this clone: Different DNA sequences within this sample yield the same CDR3. The chain links TRDV1 to TRDJ1, with TRDD3 matching over 13 bases. The J gene is not listed in TCRdb, so it was assigned here from a DNA match to germline. The CDR3 is made up of 27 amino acids. Germline V gene lookup returns CDR1 TSWWSYY and CDR2 QGS. Trimming took 0 bases from V and 7 from J; bases not matched to a gene: 38. CDR3 DNA: TGTGCTCTTGGGGAACTCCCAATCCCTCTAACGCGGCCGGTTGAAACAGGACTGGGGGATACGCCCGGTAAACTCATCTTT. Translated: CALGELPIPLTRPVETGLGDTPGKLIF.

To note about this clone: The mismatch at residue 18 between this DNA's translation and the TCRdb protein of a much larger clone likely reflects a read error; the protein shown is translated from the DNA. The chain uses TRDV1 and TRDJ1, with D possibly matching TRDD3 (5 bases). The J gene, absent from TCRdb, was called here by matching the DNA to germline. The CDR3 is 21 amino acids. Germline values: CDR1 TSWWSYY, CDR2 QGS. CDR3 in amino acids: CALGEDNSPMWDSEYTDELIF. Here the CDR3 DNA reads TGTGCTCTTGGGGAAGATAATTCGCCTATGTGGGATTCTGAGTACACCGATGAACTCATCTTT.

This clone has a handful of counts. The TCRdb protein comes from a much larger clone and disagrees with this DNA's translation at residue 9, likely due to a read error; the protein given here is derived from the DNA. The V call is TRDV2, the J call TRDJ1; 9 positions agree with TRDD3. The J gene was missing in TCRdb and was found by matching the end of the DNA to germline. V gave up 3 bases and J gave up 6 bases; unmatched junction bases: 22. Germline lookup yields CDR1 GEAIGNYY and CDR2 EKD. The CDR3 covers 19 residues. In DNA, the CDR3 is TGTGCCTGTGACTCCGTGCATGCGAGGGGATACGCGAAAGAGAATAAACTCATCTTT. It yields the protein CACDSVHARGYAKENKLIF.

This clone appeared many times. J is TRDJ1 and V is TRDV2; TRDD3 matches 12 bases. Germline loops: CDR1 GEAIGNYY, CDR2 EKD. The CDR3 totals 17 residues. Trimming took 0 bases from V and 4 from J; bases not matched to a gene: 8. This chain's CDR3 is CACDTVPTGGYSDKLIF. CDR3 nucleotide sequence: TGTGCCTGTGACACCGTCCCTACTGGGGGATACAGCGATAAACTCATCTTT.

This clone was recorded a few times. The protein that TCRdb holds for this DNA derives from a much larger clone and differs from the translated DNA at residue 19, which likely indicates a read error; the protein shown here is translated from the DNA. No J gene was assigned, while the V gene was called as TRDV1; the table assigns TRDD3, which was not confirmed against the DNA. The germline CDR1 and CDR2 sequences are TSWWSYY and QGS. This CDR3 has 21 residues. CDR3 DNA sequence: TGTGCTCTTGGGGAGGGAACCCTTCGCCCTGCTAGGTGGGGGATAAGCGATAAACACATCTTT. This gives the protein CALGEGTLRPARWGISDKHIF.

This clone was seen a handful of times. Since a far larger clone is one base different, this is likely a read error. Other DNA sequences within the sample encode an identical CDR3. The V and J genes are TRDV1 and TRDJ1, with 10 bases matching TRDD3. TCRdb does not report a J gene; here it was assigned by matching the DNA to germline references. CDR3 size: 22 residues. The germline V gene encodes CDR1 TSWWSYY and CDR2 QGS. The chain's CDR3 is CALGELPPPVLGDATYTDKLIF. In DNA form, the CDR3 reads TGTGCGCTTGGGGAACTTCCCCCCCCAGTACTGGGGGATGCAACGTACACCGATAAACTCATCTTT.

Notes on this clone: This probably arose from a read error, given a far larger clone one base away. The same CDR3 also results from other DNA sequences found in this sample. This chain connects TRDV1 to TRDJ1; 9 bases match TRDD3. CDR3 length: 20 residues. Germline V gene lookup returns CDR1 TSWWSYY and CDR2 QGS. V shed 2 bases, J shed 0 bases, and the junction held 16 bases outside the gene matches. CDR3 in amino acids: CALGEFAVRWGIRYTDKLIF. The CDR3 DNA reads TGTGCTCTTGGGGAATTTGCGGTACGTTGGGGGATAAGGTACACCGATAAACTCATCTTT.

This clone occurred a few times. TCRdb shows a much larger clone's protein in place of this DNA's translation, and the two differ at residue 9, likely through a read error; the protein shown is translated from the DNA. V and J are TRDV2 and TRDJ1, with TRDD3 as a possible D gene (5 bases). The J gene, not given by TCRdb, was assigned here from a germline match of the nucleotide sequence. The germline gives CDR1 GEAIGNYY, CDR2 EKD. The CDR3 contains 21 residues. V lost 3 bases to trimming and J lost 0 bases, with 31 bases between them. The CDR3: CACDQTLGQVDSRKYTDKLIF. The CDR3 DNA reads TGTGCCTGTGACCAAACCCTGGGACAGGTGGACTCCCGCAAGTACACCGATAAACTCATCTTT.

Concerning this clone itself: TCRdb records a much larger clone's protein for this DNA, with a difference at residue 4 that likely arises from a read error; the protein given is the translation of the DNA. V gene TRDV2 combines with J gene TRDJ1; the match to TRDD3 covers 12 bases. Matching the DNA to germline supplied the J gene, which TCRdb does not give. The CDR3 is 16 amino acids. Germline-derived CDR1 and CDR2 are GEAIGNYY and EKD. The CDR3 DNA reads TGTGCCTGTGGCACCCTAATACTGGGGGATACCGGTAAACTCATCTTT. Its translation is CACGTLILGDTGKLIF.

There are a few counts of this clone. The amino acid sequence in TCRdb belongs to a much larger clone and departs from this DNA's translation at residue 3, likely a sequencing read error; the sequence shown is translated from the DNA. The chain carries TRDV2 and TRDJ1; D gene uncertain. Assignment of the J gene here rests on matching the DNA to germline, because TCRdb gives none. This CDR3 region has 14 residues. Looked up from germline, CDR1 is GEAIGNYY and CDR2 is EKD. This CDR3 is CAYDTVLTTDKLIF. CDR3 coding DNA: TGTGCCTATGACACGGTTCTTACCACCGATAAACTCATCTTT.

Note on this clone: For this DNA, TCRdb reports the protein of a much larger clone, which diverges at residue 14, most likely from a read error; the protein presented here is translated directly from the DNA. V usage is TRDV1 and J usage is TRDJ1; 9 bases are a match to TRDD3. No J segment appears in TCRdb, so it was assigned here by matching the sequence to germline. V shed 2 bases, J shed 3 bases, and the junction held 16 bases outside the gene matches. This CDR3 has 19 amino acids. Germline CDR1 TSWWSYY, CDR2 QGS. The CDR3 loop reads CALGEFGIFWGIFADKLIF. In DNA, the CDR3 is TGTGCTCTTGGGGAATTCGGCATTTTCTGGGGGATCTTCGCCGATAAACTCATCTTT.

To note about this clone: This DNA's translation differs at residue 6 from TCRdb's protein, which comes from a much larger clone; a read error is likely, and the protein shown is translated from the DNA. The genes are TRDV2 and TRDJ1; a weak D match, TRDD2 (5 bases). Germline loops: CDR1 GEAIGNYY, CDR2 EKD. Trimming pared 2 bases from V and 0 bases from J, leaving 24 bases between. The CDR3 extends over 19 amino acids. The CDR3 region is CACDNAYAAAHKDTDKLIF. Written as DNA, the CDR3 is TGTGCCTGTGACAACGCCTACGCGGCTGCCCATAAAGACACCGATAAACTCATCTTT.

Only a few counts were recorded for this clone. A far larger clone is one base from this, pointing to a likely read error. The identical CDR3 is also encoded by other nucleotide sequences in the sample. The CDR3 nucleotides read TGTGCCTGTGACACCCTTGACGAGGGGCTGGGGTTCACTGATAAACTCATCTTT. It yields the protein CACDTLDEGLGFTDKLIF. The chain couples TRDV2 to TRDJ1, with TRDD3 as a possible D gene (6 bases). No J gene is reported in TCRdb; it was inferred here by comparing the DNA with germline. The CDR3 runs to 18 residues. In germline, CDR1 is GEAIGNYY, CDR2 EKD. Trimming took 0 bases from V and 5 from J, leaving 24 bases between them.

This chain links TRDV1 with TRDJ1; 12 bases fit TRDD3. No J segment appears in TCRdb, so it was assigned here by matching the sequence to germline. This CDR3 spans 28 amino acids. CDR1 is TSWWSYY and CDR2 is QGS in the germline V gene. The V segment lost 5 bases and the J segment 0 bases; nucleotides outside the gene matches: 40. DNA of the CDR3: TGTGCTCTTGGGCCGAAAAGGGATCCTTACCCCGTTGTGGTCGGGAGTACTGGGGGATACCAGTACACCGATAAACTCATCTTT. Its translation is CALGPKRDPYPVVVGSTGGYQYTDKLIF.

This clone has a handful of counts. TCRdb attributes to this sequence the protein of a much larger clone, which differs from the DNA translation at residue 13; a read error is likely, and the protein displayed is translated from the DNA. The rearrangement links TRDV1 to TRDJ1; perhaps TRDD3 as D (5 bases). TCRdb offers no J gene call, so here the DNA was matched to germline to obtain one. The CDR3 spans 19 residues. V gave up 3 bases and J gave up 3 bases, with 26 bases separating them. CDR1 and CDR2 from the germline V gene are TSWWSYY and QGS. The CDR3 nucleotides read TGTGCTCTTGGGGAGCCGCCGGGGGTTATCCCCCAGCACGCCGATAAACTCATCTTT. Translating gives CALGEPPGVIPQHADKLIF.

This clone was recorded a few times. TCRdb has a much larger clone's protein, which differs at residue 10 from the translation of this DNA, likely because of a read error; what is shown is the protein translated from the DNA. The chain uses TRDV2 and TRDJ1; 7 positions agree with TRDD3. The J gene, left out of TCRdb, was set here by checking the DNA against germline. CDR1 is GEAIGNYY, CDR2 EKD, per germline. The CDR3 loop spans 17 amino acids. J lost 2 bases, V lost 0 bases, and 11 bases had no gene match. The CDR3 sequence is CACDTAGDWARTDKLIF. CDR3 coding DNA: TGTGCCTGTGACACCGCGGGGGATTGGGCGAGGACCGATAAACTCATCTTT.